The T cell receptor beta chain under discussion was sequenced for a study of monozygotic twins with inflammatory bowel disease. Study-level results: Varying immunosuppressive regimens may have increased patient repertoire variability. The analysis did not separate different T cell subtypes. Patients with IBD had less TCRbeta diversity (inverse Simpson) than their healthy co-twins.

This CDR3 has 14 amino acids. Germline CDR1 is MNHNS and CDR2 is SASEGT. UMIs with a 6-nucleotide sample barcode were added by template switching. From its re-call of the 5' RACE reads, TCRdb lists each CDR3 protein once, without DNA. The sample shows a few hundred thousand distinct CDR3 sequences, and just over 2.5% sits with its ten largest clones. Comments on this clonotype: Its target is unknown.

Sequencing input: blood. The receptor was derived from a human donor with ulcerative colitis or Crohn's disease, or a healthy co-twin of an affected twin (not recorded which). The chain is built from TRBV6-1 and TRBJ2-5; the D call of TRBD1 rests on TCRdb alone, since no DNA is present to check it. CDR3 sequence reads: CASSRKGQGETQYF.